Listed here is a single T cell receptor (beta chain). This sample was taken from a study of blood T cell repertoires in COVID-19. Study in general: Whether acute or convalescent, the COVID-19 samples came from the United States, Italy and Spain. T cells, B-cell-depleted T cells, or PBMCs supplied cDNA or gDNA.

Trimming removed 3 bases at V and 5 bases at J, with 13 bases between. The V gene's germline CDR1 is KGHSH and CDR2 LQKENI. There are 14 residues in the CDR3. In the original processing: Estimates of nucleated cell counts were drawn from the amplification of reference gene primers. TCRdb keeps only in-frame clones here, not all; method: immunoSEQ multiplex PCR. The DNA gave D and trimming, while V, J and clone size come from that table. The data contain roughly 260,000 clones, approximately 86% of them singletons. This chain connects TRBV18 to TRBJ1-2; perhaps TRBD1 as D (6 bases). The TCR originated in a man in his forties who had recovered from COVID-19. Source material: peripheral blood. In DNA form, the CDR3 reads TGTGCCAGCTCACCCCGGGCAGGGGAATATGGCTACACCTTC. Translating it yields CASSPRAGEYGYTF. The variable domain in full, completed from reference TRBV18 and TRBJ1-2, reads NAGVMQNPRHLVRRRGQEARLRCSPMKGHSHVYWYRQLPEEGLKFMVYLQKENIIDESGMPKERFSAEFPKEGPSILRIQQVVRGDSAAYFCASSPRAGEYGYTFGSGTRLTVV.